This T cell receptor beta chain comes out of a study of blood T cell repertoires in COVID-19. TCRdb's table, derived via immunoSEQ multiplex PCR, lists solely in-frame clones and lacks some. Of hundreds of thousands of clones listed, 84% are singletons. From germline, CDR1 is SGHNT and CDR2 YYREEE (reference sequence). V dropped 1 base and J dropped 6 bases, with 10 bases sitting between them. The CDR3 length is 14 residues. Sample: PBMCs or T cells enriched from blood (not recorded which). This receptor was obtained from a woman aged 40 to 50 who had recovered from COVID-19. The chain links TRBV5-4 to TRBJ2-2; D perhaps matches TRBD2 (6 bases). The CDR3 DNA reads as TGTGCCAGCAGCTTGATGTCGGGGGCCGGGGAGCTGTTTTTT. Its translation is CASSLMSGAGELFF.